Listed here are 25 T cell receptor beta chains from one sample, sequenced in a study of blood T cell repertoires in COVID-19. The repertoire was sequenced with immunoSEQ multiplex PCR; TCRdb's copy has only in-frame clones and lacks some. The sample yields some 66,000 clones, around 82% seen once. The sequenced material came from peripheral blood. The receptors stem from a man aged 60 to 75 with acute or convalescent COVID-19.

This clone has a single count. This chain joins TRBV6-5 and TRBJ2-7; 7 bases are a match to TRBD2. The germline gives CDR1 MNHEY, CDR2 SVGAGI. The CDR3 totals 14 residues. With 10 bases clipped from V and 1 base from J, the junction kept 10 bases outside the gene matches. In DNA form, the CDR3 reads TGTGCCACCAAGAGAGCGGGGCTTTCCTACGAGCAGTACTTC. This translates into CATKRAGLSYEQYF.

This clone was picked up one time. The gene calls are TRBV6-5 and TRBJ1-2, with 10 bases that match TRBD1. The CDR3 contains 13 residues. Germline-derived CDR1 and CDR2 are MNHEY and SVGAGI. V lost 7 bases to trimming and J lost 8 bases; unmatched junction nucleotides: 7. The CDR3 DNA sequence: TGTGCCAGCACAACGACAGGGGGCGAGGGCTACACCTTC. It yields the protein CASTTTGGEGYTF.

The chain has TRBV4-3 and TRBJ2-1; 11 bases agree with TRBD2. Germline trimming cut 0 bases from V and 10 bases from J; bases unmatched to any gene: 8. This CDR3 comprises 16 residues. Germline CDR1 LGHNA, CDR2 YSLEER. In DNA, the CDR3 is TGCGCCAGCAGCCAAGATAGGCTAGCGGGGGGATCAGAGCAGTTCTTC. It encodes CASSQDRLAGGSEQFF.

The chain carries TRBV24-1 and TRBJ1-1; D call uncertain. Germline CDR1 KGHDR, CDR2 SFDVKD. V dropped 2 bases and J dropped 3 bases, with 6 bases sitting between them. CDR3 length: 13 amino acids. The chain's CDR3 is CATSDSDYTEAFF. The CDR3, as DNA: TGTGCCACCAGTGATTCTGACTACACTGAAGCTTTCTTT.

The V gene is TRBV5-4, the J gene TRBJ2-7; 7 bases line up with TRBD1. V trimming: 3 bases; J trimming: 2 bases; junction bases outside the gene matches: 8. This CDR3 spans 15 amino acids. Per the germline V gene, CDR1 is SGHNT and CDR2 is YYREEE (reference sequence). The CDR3 coding sequence is TGTGCCAGCAGCTATGATATGACAGGGACCTACGAGCAGTACTTC. Amino acids: CASSYDMTGTYEQYF.

The J gene is TRBJ2-5, the V gene TRBV5-1, with D perhaps TRBD2 (6 bases). V shed 0 bases and J shed 3 bases, with 9 bases lying between them. The CDR3 length is 14 residues. Germline CDR1 and CDR2: SGHRS and YFSETQ. The CDR3 DNA reads as TGCGCCAGCAGCTTGGCTCGGGGGAAAGAGACCCAGTACTTC. This codes for CASSLARGKETQYF.

The sample holds one count of this clone. The rearrangement joins TRBV7-2 to TRBJ1-6; D possibly corresponds to TRBD1 (5 bases). The CDR3 totals 15 residues. V lost 5 bases and J lost 7, with 15 bases in between. The germline V gene encodes CDR1 SGHTA and CDR2 FQGNSA. The CDR3: CASSTRGHYNSPLHF. In DNA form, the CDR3 reads TGTGCCAGCAGCACCCGAGGACATTACAATTCACCCCTCCACTTT. Full variable domain (remainder filled in from reference TRBV7-2 and TRBJ1-6): GAGVSQSPSNKVTEKGKDVELRCDPISGHTALYWYRQSLGQGLEFLIYFQGNSAPDKSGLPSDRFSAERTGGSVSTLTIQRTQQEDSAVYLCASSTRGHYNSPLHFGNGTRLTVT.

The V and J genes are TRBV3-1 (or the pseudogene TRBV3-2) and TRBJ1-3; 7 bases are a match to TRBD1. Germline loops: CDR1 LGHDT, CDR2 YNNKEL (reference sequence). The trim removed 6 bases at V and 3 bases at J, leaving 8 bases unmatched. The CDR3 length is 15 residues. CDR3 amino acids: CASSYTGTDGNTIYF. The CDR3, as DNA: TGTGCCAGCAGTTACACCGGGACAGATGGAAACACCATATATTTT.

This clone has more than one count but fewer than ten. The chain recombines TRBV5-4 with TRBJ1-2; D perhaps matches TRBD1 (6 bases). Trimming shortened V by 0 bases and J by 0 bases, and 15 bases separated the two germline ends. The V gene's germline CDR1 is SGHNT and CDR2 YYREEE (reference sequence). This CDR3 is 17 amino acids long. The CDR3 DNA is TGTGCCAGCAGCTTGGCAAGCACAGGGATAACTAACTATGGCTACACCTTC. This codes for CASSLASTGITNYGYTF.

This chain joins TRBV5-1 and TRBJ2-5; 9 positions match TRBD2. CDR3 length: 16 residues. The V segment lost 1 base and the J segment 1 base; nucleotides outside the gene matches: 5. Per germline, CDR1 SGHRS and CDR2 YFSETQ. The CDR3 loop reads CASSLFSGGIQETQYF. The CDR3 DNA is TGCGCCAGCAGCTTGTTTAGCGGGGGCATCCAAGAGACCCAGTACTTC. Supplemented by reference TRBV5-1 and TRBJ2-5, the full variable domain reads KAGVTQTPRYLIKTRGQQVTLSCSPISGHRSVSWYQQTPGQGLQFLFEYFSETQRNKGNFPGRFSGRQFSNSRSEMNVSTLELGDSALYLCASSLFSGGIQETQYFGPGTRLLVL.

The V gene is TRBV6-5, the J gene TRBJ1-1, with TRBD1 as a possible D gene (6 bases). CDR3 length: 13 residues. Trimming took 6 bases from V and 11 from J, leaving 19 bases between them. The germline gives CDR1 MNHEY, CDR2 SVGAGI. The CDR3 nucleotides read TGTGCCAGCAGAACGGACAGCCTAACCCCGGCTTTCTTT. Protein product: CASRTDSLTPAFF.

This clone was recorded only once. J is TRBJ1-1 and V is TRBV2; the D is unclear. This CDR3 has 11 amino acids. Looked up from germline, CDR1 is SNHLY and CDR2 is FYNNEI. The germline V and J ends were trimmed by 7 bases and 11 bases, with 14 bases remaining between them. CDR3 in amino acids: CASTRGGRAFF. The CDR3 DNA follows: TGTGCCAGCACCCGGGGAGGGAGGGCTTTCTTT.

The rearrangement links TRBV19 to TRBJ2-3, with 11 bases fitting TRBD1. The CDR3 length is 14 residues. Germline CDR1 LNHDA, CDR2 SQIVND (reference sequence). J was trimmed by 3 bases and V by 9 bases; bases with no gene match: 5. The DNA of the CDR3 is TGTGCCAGCATGAGGGACAGGGGGACAGATACGCAGTATTTT. It specifies CASMRDRGTDTQYF.

The genes are TRBV15 and TRBJ2-7; TRBD1 matches 8 bases. Losses at the gene ends were 4 bases for V and 2 bases for J; bases not matched to a gene: 7. The length of the CDR3 is 15 residues. Germline CDR1 reads LNHNV; CDR2 reads YYDKDF (reference sequence). The CDR3 region has the DNA TGTGCCACCAGCATAAACCGGGACAGGACCTACGAGCAGTACTTC. It codes for CATSINRDRTYEQYF.

The CDR3: CASSAVKGDTDTQYF. The CDR3 DNA sequence: TGTGCCAGCAGTGCGGTGAAGGGAGACACAGATACGCAGTATTTT. The V gene is TRBV7-2, the J gene TRBJ2-3, with TRBD2 as a possible D gene (5 bases). V gave up 6 bases and J gave up 2 bases, with 15 bases separating them. CDR1 is SGHTA, CDR2 FQGNSA, per germline. The CDR3 covers 15 residues.

This chain uses TRBV7-2 with TRBJ2-4; D is uncertain. Deletions cut 3 bases from V and 3 bases from J, with 3 bases between. This CDR3 contains 12 residues. Germline lookup yields CDR1 SGHTA and CDR2 FQGNSA. CDR3 in amino acids: CASSFIKNIQYF. The CDR3 DNA sequence: TGTGCCAGCAGCTTCATCAAAAACATTCAGTACTTC.

The J gene is TRBJ1-2, the V gene TRBV5-4, with 9 bases fitting TRBD1. This CDR3 region has 16 residues. After removal of 6 bases from V and 5 bases from J, the junction contained 14 bases not matched to a gene. Germline CDR1 SGHNT, CDR2 YYREEE (reference sequence). DNA for the CDR3: TGTGCCAGCACCGGGACAGGGAGGGGGAACGCTTATGGCTACACCTTC. Residues: CASTGTGRGNAYGYTF.

The count of this clone is one. The chain employs TRBV15 and TRBJ2-3; weak D call: TRBD1 (5 bases). Germline-derived CDR1 and CDR2 are LNHNV and YYDKDF (reference sequence). This CDR3 contains 14 residues. The V end was cut by 5 bases, the J end by 9 bases, with 18 bases between. Written as DNA, the CDR3 is TGTGCCACCAGCGAATTTCAGGGAAGGGCGACGCAGTATTTT. It specifies CATSEFQGRATQYF.

This clone is a singleton in its sample. This chain joins TRBV7-8 and TRBJ2-5; TRBD1 aligns across 11 bases. This CDR3 contains 15 residues. CDR1 and CDR2 from the germline V gene are SGHVS and FQNEAQ. Trimming at V came to 5 bases and at J to 5 bases, leaving 7 bases not matched to a gene. The CDR3, as DNA: TGTGCCAGCAGCCAGGGACAGGGGGATGGCGAGACCCAGTACTTC. Translation gives CASSQGQGDGETQYF.

The V call is TRBV27, the J call TRBJ1-2; 7 positions agree with TRBD1. The CDR3 is made up of 13 amino acids. V gave up 5 bases and J gave up 6 bases; unmatched junction bases: 6. Germline V gene lookup returns CDR1 MNHEY and CDR2 SMNVEV (reference sequence). As DNA, the CDR3 is TGTGCCAGCAGTCTGGTACAGGGGAATGGCTACACCTTC. Its protein product is CASSLVQGNGYTF.

This clone was observed a single time. The chain joins TRBV10-1 to TRBJ2-3, with a possible D match to TRBD2 (6 bases). Per germline, CDR1 WNHNN and CDR2 SYGVQD (reference sequence). The CDR3 runs 15 residues. Trimming left V 3 bases short and J 2 bases short, with 12 bases between. CDR3 coding DNA: TGCGCCAGCAGTGAAGGCAGGACTACCACAGATACGCAGTATTTT. It codes for CASSEGRTTTDTQYF.

The V gene is TRBV7-2, the J gene TRBJ1-1; tentatively, D is TRBD1 (5 bases). This CDR3 region has 12 residues. V shed 2 bases and J shed 8 bases, with 9 bases lying between them. Per germline, CDR1 SGHTA and CDR2 FQGNSA. The DNA for the CDR3 is TGTGCCAGCAGCTTAATTAGGGGAGAAGCTTTCTTT. This translates into CASSLIRGEAFF.

The gene calls are TRBV30 and TRBJ1-2; possibly TRBD1 for D (6 bases). V shed 7 bases and J shed 3 bases, with 15 bases lying between them. Looked up from germline, CDR1 is GTSNPN and CDR2 is SVGIG (reference sequence). The CDR3 contains 13 residues. CDR3 amino acids: CASATGVDYGYTF. DNA for the CDR3: TGTGCCTCTGCGACAGGTGTAGACTATGGCTACACCTTC.

The chain joins TRBV6-2 or TRBV6-3 to TRBJ2-7; no clear D gene. Deletions cut 5 bases from V and 1 base from J, with 3 bases between. Germline lookup yields CDR1 MNHEY and CDR2 SVGEGT. CDR3 length: 11 amino acids. In DNA form, the CDR3 reads TGTGCCAGCAGTCCATCCTACGAGCAGTACTTC. This encodes CASSPSYEQYF.

V and J are TRBV25-1 and TRBJ2-2; 10 positions agree with TRBD2. J was trimmed by 4 bases and V by 1 base; bases with no gene match: 9. Germline CDR1 reads MGHDK; CDR2 reads SYGVNS. This CDR3 has 18 residues. Written as DNA, the CDR3 is TGTGCCAGCAGTGAATCCGGGTACGGACTAGCGGTCACCGGGGAGCTGTTTTTT. Its translation is CASSESGYGLAVTGELFF.